This T cell receptor beta chain is from a study of radiotherapy plus CTLA-4 blockade in lung cancer. Study results and limitations: Alongside interferon-beta, early blood T cell clone dynamics were reportedly the best predictor of response.

A note on this clone: What it binds is unknown.

CDR3 length: 16 residues. Germline-derived CDR1 and CDR2 are KGHSH and LQKENI. V lost 4 bases to trimming and J lost 4 bases, with 16 bases between them. This table comes from immunoSEQ multiplex PCR, and its TCRdb copy is limited to in-frame clones, with some not included. Seen here are approximately 65,000 clones, 70% to 80% observed once, and the top ten hold about 4.4%. The V gene is TRBV18, the J gene TRBJ2-2; D remains ambiguous. This material consisted of peripheral blood, taken from a patient treated with radiotherapy plus ipilimumab. This clonotype originated in a human donor with non-small cell lung cancer who had a complete response to radiotherapy plus ipilimumab. The CDR3 sequence is CASSLPAGWGTGELFF. The DNA for the CDR3 is TGTGCCAGCTCACTACCGGCAGGTTGGGGCACCGGGGAGCTGTTTTTT.